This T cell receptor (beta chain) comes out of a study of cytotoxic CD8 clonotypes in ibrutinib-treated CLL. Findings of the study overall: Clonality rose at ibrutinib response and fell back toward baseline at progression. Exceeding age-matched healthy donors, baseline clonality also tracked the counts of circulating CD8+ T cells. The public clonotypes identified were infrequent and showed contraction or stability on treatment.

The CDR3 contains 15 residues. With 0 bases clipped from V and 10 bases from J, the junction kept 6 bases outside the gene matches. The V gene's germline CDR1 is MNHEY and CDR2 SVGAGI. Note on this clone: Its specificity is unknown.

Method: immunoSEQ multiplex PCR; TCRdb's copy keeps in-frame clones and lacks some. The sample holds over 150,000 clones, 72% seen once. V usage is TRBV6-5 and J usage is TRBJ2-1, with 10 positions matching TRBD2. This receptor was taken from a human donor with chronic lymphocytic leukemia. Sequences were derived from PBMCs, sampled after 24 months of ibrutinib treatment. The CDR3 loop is CASSYSRLAGGEQFF. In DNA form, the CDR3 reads TGTGCCAGCAGTTACTCGCGACTAGCGGGCGGAGAGCAGTTCTTC.